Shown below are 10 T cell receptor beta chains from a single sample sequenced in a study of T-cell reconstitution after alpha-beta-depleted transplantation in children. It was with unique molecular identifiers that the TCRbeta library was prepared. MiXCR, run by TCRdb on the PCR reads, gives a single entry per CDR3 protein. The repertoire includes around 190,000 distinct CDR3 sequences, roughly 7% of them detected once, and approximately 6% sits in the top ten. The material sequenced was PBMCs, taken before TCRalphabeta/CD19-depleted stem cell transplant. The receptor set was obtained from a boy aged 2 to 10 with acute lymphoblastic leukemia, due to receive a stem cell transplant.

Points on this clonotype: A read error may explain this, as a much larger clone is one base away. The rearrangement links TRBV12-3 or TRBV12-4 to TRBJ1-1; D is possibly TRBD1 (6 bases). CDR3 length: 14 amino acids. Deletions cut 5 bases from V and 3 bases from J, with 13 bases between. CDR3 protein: CASSGLGGHTEAFF. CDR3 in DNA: TGTGCCAGCAGTGGATTGGGGGGGCACACTGAAGCTTTCTTT.

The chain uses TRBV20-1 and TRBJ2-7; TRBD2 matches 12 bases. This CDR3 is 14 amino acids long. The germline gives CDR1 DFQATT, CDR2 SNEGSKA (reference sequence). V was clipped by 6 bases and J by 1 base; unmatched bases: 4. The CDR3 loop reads CSAPGLAGSYEQYF. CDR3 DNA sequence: TGCAGTGCCCCAGGACTAGCGGGATCCTACGAGCAGTACTTC.

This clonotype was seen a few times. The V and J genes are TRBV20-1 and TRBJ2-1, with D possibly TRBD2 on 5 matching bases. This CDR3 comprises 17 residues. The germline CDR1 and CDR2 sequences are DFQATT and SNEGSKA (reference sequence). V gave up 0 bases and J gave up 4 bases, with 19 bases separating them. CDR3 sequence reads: CSARDRAEGGLYNEQFF. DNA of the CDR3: TGCAGTGCTAGAGATAGGGCCGAGGGCGGTCTATACAATGAGCAGTTCTTC.

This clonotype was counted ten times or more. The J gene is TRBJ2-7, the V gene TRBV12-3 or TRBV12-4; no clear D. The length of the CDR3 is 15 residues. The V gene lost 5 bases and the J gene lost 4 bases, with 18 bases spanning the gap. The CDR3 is CASSKDDGGFYEQYF. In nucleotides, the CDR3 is TGTGCCAGCAGTAAAGACGACGGTGGGTTTTACGAGCAGTACTTC.

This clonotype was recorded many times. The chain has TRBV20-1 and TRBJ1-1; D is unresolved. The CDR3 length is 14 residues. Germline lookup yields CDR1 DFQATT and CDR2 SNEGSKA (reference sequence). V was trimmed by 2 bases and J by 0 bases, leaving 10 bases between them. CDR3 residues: CSARTGWVNTEAFF. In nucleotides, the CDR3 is TGCAGTGCTAGAACCGGTTGGGTGAACACTGAAGCTTTCTTT.

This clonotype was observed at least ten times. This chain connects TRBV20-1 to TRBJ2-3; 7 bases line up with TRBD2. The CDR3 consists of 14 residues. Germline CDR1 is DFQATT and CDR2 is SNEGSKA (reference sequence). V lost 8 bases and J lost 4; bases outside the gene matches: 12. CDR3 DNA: TGCAGTCCCGTGGGCGGGAGTATCGCAGATACGCAGTATTTT. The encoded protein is CSPVGGSIADTQYF.

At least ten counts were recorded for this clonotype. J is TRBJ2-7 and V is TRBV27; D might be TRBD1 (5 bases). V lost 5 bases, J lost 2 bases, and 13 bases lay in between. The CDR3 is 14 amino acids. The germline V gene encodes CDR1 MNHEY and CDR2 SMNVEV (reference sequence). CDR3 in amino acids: CASSATGFTYEQYF. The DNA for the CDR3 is TGTGCCAGCAGTGCCACAGGTTTTACCTACGAGCAGTACTTC.

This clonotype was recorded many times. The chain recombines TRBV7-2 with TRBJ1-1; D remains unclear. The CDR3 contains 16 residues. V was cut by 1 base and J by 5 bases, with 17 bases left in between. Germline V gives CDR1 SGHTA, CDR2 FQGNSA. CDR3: CASSLEGSGVGTEAFF. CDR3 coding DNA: TGTGCCAGCAGCTTAGAAGGCAGTGGAGTGGGTACTGAAGCTTTCTTT. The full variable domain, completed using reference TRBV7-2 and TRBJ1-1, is GAGVSQSPSNKVTEKGKDVELRCDPISGHTALYWYRQSLGQGLEFLIYFQGNSAPDKSGLPSDRFSAERTGGSVSTLTIQRTQQEDSAVYLCASSLEGSGVGTEAFFGQGTRLTVV.

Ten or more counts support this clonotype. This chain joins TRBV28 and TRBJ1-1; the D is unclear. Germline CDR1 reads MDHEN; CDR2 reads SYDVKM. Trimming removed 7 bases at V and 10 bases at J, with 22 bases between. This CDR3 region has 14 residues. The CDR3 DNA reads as TGTGCCAGCACAACAGACCATTATGAAGGTGCAGCTTTCTTT. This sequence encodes CASTTDHYEGAAFF.

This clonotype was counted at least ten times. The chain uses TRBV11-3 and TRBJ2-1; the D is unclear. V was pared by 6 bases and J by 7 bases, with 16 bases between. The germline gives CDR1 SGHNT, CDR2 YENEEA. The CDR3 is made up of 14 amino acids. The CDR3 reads CASRNPPGSNEQFF. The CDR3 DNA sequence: TGTGCCAGCAGAAACCCGCCGGGTTCGAATGAGCAGTTCTTC.